The 30 T cell receptor beta chains presented below share a single source sample, sequenced in a study of T cell clonotyping in hematopoietic cell transplantation. The data were produced by immunoSEQ multiplex PCR, yet TCRdb's version contains in-frame clones alone and is incomplete. The data contain some 76,000 clones, almost 97% of them seen just once; the ten biggest clones take up about 1.8%. As for time point: recipient sample about 28 days before transplant, after cytoreduction. Sequenced here: peripheral blood mononuclear cells, sampled before stem cell transplant. The source is a woman aged 50 to 60 with acute myeloid leukemia. Some clones in this sample may be carry-over from other donors' samples.

This clone was picked up one time. The V gene is TRBV27, the J gene TRBJ2-1, with 11 bases that match TRBD2. Germline lookup yields CDR1 MNHEY and CDR2 SMNVEV (reference sequence). This CDR3 has 16 amino acids. With V trimmed by 5 bases and J by 4 bases, 7 bases remained unmatched. For the CDR3, the DNA is TGTGCCAGCAGTGTGGGACTAGCGGTCTTATACAATGAGCAGTTCTTC. Translated: CASSVGLAVLYNEQFF.

This clone was counted once. The chain recombines TRBV9 with TRBJ1-6, with no clear D. This CDR3 spans 14 amino acids. CDR1 SGDLS and CDR2 YYNGEE come from the germline V gene. V gave up 0 bases and J gave up 9 bases, with 10 bases separating them. The CDR3 sequence is CASSVAAFSSPLHF. In nucleotides, the CDR3 is TGTGCCAGCAGCGTAGCGGCCTTTAGTTCACCCCTCCACTTT.

J is TRBJ2-7 and V is TRBV2, with 10 positions matching TRBD1. Germline V CDR1 and CDR2: SNHLY, FYNNEI. V shed 6 bases and J 1 base; nucleotides not matched to a gene: 3. This CDR3 is 14 amino acids long. CDR3 DNA sequence: TGTGCCAGCAGCCCGGGACAGGGGTCCTACGAGCAGTACTTC. It specifies CASSPGQGSYEQYF.

This clone appeared once. The genes are TRBV5-6 and TRBJ2-5; D possibly matches TRBD1 or TRBD2 (7 bases each). The germline gives CDR1 SGHDT, CDR2 YYEEEE. With 7 bases removed from V and 5 bases from J, the gap between germline ends came to 15 bases. This CDR3 has 13 residues. This chain's CDR3 is CASANRGGETQYF. The CDR3, as DNA: TGTGCCAGCGCGAACAGGGGAGGGGAGACCCAGTACTTC.

The chain carries TRBV5-6 and TRBJ2-1, with TRBD2 matching over 13 bases. Germline V gives CDR1 SGHDT, CDR2 YYEEEE. V lost 4 bases, J lost 6 bases, and 1 base stayed unmatched. The CDR3 contains 14 residues. The DNA of the CDR3 is TGTGCCAGCAGCCGGACTAGCGGGAGCAATGAGCAGTTCTTC. Amino acid sequence: CASSRTSGSNEQFF.

The chain is built from TRBV19 and TRBJ2-2; possibly TRBD1 or TRBD2 for D (5 bases each). Germline CDR1 is LNHDA and CDR2 is SQIVND (reference sequence). CDR3 length: 14 amino acids. V was shortened by 9 bases and J by 5 bases, with 16 bases between the two germline ends. The CDR3: CASRRDETTGELFF. DNA of the CDR3: TGTGCCAGCCGTCGGGACGAAACTACCGGGGAGCTGTTTTTT.

The chain recombines TRBV5-4 with TRBJ1-1; D call uncertain. The CDR3 runs 16 residues. Germline-derived CDR1 and CDR2 are SGHNT and YYREEE (reference sequence). The germline V and J ends were trimmed by 0 bases and 1 base, with 13 bases remaining between them. The CDR3 nucleotides read TGTGCCAGCAGCTTGGCCGAAGGGAAAGGGAACACTGAAGCTTTCTTT. Translation: CASSLAEGKGNTEAFF.

V and J are TRBV6-1 and TRBJ1-1; D not certain. V lost 6 bases and J lost 3, with 17 bases in between. Germline values: CDR1 MNHNS, CDR2 SASEGT. The CDR3 consists of 15 residues. The CDR3 sequence: CASSVLPRADTEAFF. CDR3 nucleotides: TGTGCCAGCAGCGTACTACCGCGGGCGGACACTGAAGCTTTCTTT.

The V gene is TRBV9, the J gene TRBJ2-3; 8 nucleotides agree with TRBD2. The length of the CDR3 is 15 residues. Germline V gene sequence: CDR1 SGDLS, CDR2 YYNGEE. V was pared by 2 bases and J by 3 bases, with 5 bases of the junction left unmatched. The CDR3 DNA is TGTGCCAGCAGCGTGGCGGGGGGAAGGACAGATACGCAGTATTTT. It translates to CASSVAGGRTDTQYF.

V and J are TRBV30 and TRBJ2-1, with 9 bases fitting TRBD2. This CDR3 is 12 amino acids long. Germline V CDR1 and CDR2: GTSNPN, SVGIG (reference sequence). V trimming: 6 bases; J trimming: 9 bases; junction bases outside the gene matches: 6. The CDR3 sequence is CACAVAGVEQFF. The CDR3 coding sequence is TGTGCCTGTGCTGTAGCGGGAGTTGAGCAGTTCTTC.

The chain employs TRBV30 and TRBJ1-5; 9 bases agree with TRBD1. Per the germline V gene, CDR1 is GTSNPN and CDR2 is SVGIG (reference sequence). Germline trimming cut 2 bases from V and 6 bases from J; bases unmatched to any gene: 8. CDR3 length: 15 residues. DNA of the CDR3: TGTGCCTGGAGTTTGGGACAGGGTATTTCTCAGCCCCAGCATTTT. Translated, it gives CAWSLGQGISQPQHF.

The rearrangement joins TRBV2 to TRBJ1-2; 7 bases are shared with TRBD1. In germline, CDR1 is SNHLY, CDR2 FYNNEI. The CDR3 runs 14 residues. The V and J ends lost 3 bases and 5 bases, in that order; junction bases with no gene match: 6. The CDR3 here is CASSENRGLYGYTF. Here the CDR3 DNA reads TGTGCCAGCAGTGAGAACAGGGGCCTATATGGCTACACCTTC. Based on the CDR3 plus reference TRBV2 and TRBJ1-2, the full variable domain is EPEVTQTPSHQVTQMGQEVILRCVPISNHLYFYWYRQILGQKVEFLVSFYNNEISEKSEIFDDQFSVERPDGSNFTLKIRSTKLEDSAMYFCASSENRGLYGYTFGSGTRLTVV.

This sequence joins TRBV6-5 and TRBJ2-1; D remains ambiguous. This CDR3 region has 14 residues. Trimming took 0 bases from V and 7 from J, leaving 10 bases between them. CDR1 and CDR2 (germline): MNHEY, SVGAGI. The CDR3 bases are TGTGCCAGCAGTTACTCGAACAAGAAGAATGAGCAGTTCTTC. The encoded protein is CASSYSNKKNEQFF.

The chain employs TRBV7-8 and TRBJ2-2, with no clear D. CDR1 is SGHVS and CDR2 is FQNEAQ in the germline V gene. The CDR3 runs 12 residues. Deletions cut 3 bases from V and 7 bases from J, with 6 bases between. The chain's CDR3 is CASSLTNGELFF. The CDR3 nucleotides read TGTGCCAGCAGCTTGACAAACGGGGAGCTGTTTTTT.

V is TRBV5-1 and J is TRBJ2-3; possible D gene TRBD2, 6 bases. Germline V gene data show CDR1 as SGHRS and CDR2 as YFSETQ. The CDR3 loop spans 15 amino acids. V gave up 3 bases and J gave up 2 bases, with 13 bases separating them. CDR3 sequence (DNA): TGCGCCAGCAGCTCTCGTGGCGGGAACACAGATACGCAGTATTTT. Its translation: CASSSRGGNTDTQYF.

The chain employs TRBV11-2 and TRBJ1-1; a weak D match, TRBD1 (5 bases). CDR1 is SGHAT and CDR2 is FQNNGV in the germline V gene. V was trimmed by 5 bases and J by 5 bases, leaving 18 bases between them. The CDR3 spans 15 residues. The CDR3 protein is CASSGRRGLRTEAFF. The CDR3 bases are TGTGCCAGCAGCGGACGTCGGGGACTACGGACTGAAGCTTTCTTT. Combining the CDR3 with reference TRBV11-2 and TRBJ1-1 gives the whole variable domain EAGVAQSPRYKIIEKRQSVAFWCNPISGHATLYWYQQILGQGPKLLIQFQNNGVVDDSQLPKDRFSAERLKGVDSTLKIQPAKLEDSAVYLCASSGRRGLRTEAFFGQGTRLTVV.

The chain combines TRBV4-1 with TRBJ1-5; 7 bases agree with TRBD1. The CDR3 covers 16 residues. Germline V gene lookup returns CDR1 MGHRA and CDR2 YSYEKL. Trimming took 4 bases from V and 0 from J; bases not matched to a gene: 6. The CDR3 region has the DNA TGCGCCAGCAGCCCGGGACAGCTATATAGCAATCAGCCCCAGCATTTT. Translation: CASSPGQLYSNQPQHF.

The chain employs TRBV28 and TRBJ1-4; no firm D call. This CDR3 contains 12 residues. Trimming pared 10 bases from V and 0 bases from J, leaving 6 bases between. CDR1 and CDR2 from the germline V gene are MDHEN and SYDVKM. CDR3 coding DNA: TGTGCCATAGGAGCAACTAATGAAAAACTGTTTTTT. Translation gives CAIGATNEKLFF.

The chain uses TRBV5-1 and TRBJ2-1; TRBD2 agrees at 9 bases. Germline V gene lookup returns CDR1 SGHRS and CDR2 YFSETQ. CDR3 length equals 15 residues. Losses at the gene ends were 2 bases for V and 5 bases for J; bases not matched to a gene: 5. The CDR3 DNA reads as TGCGCCAGCAGCTTCCGCGGGGGGGAAAACAATGAGCAGTTCTTC. Translation: CASSFRGGENNEQFF.

The chain uses TRBV19 and TRBJ2-5; D is undetermined. The germline gives CDR1 LNHDA, CDR2 SQIVND (reference sequence). CDR3 length: 16 residues. V was clipped by 3 bases and J by 2 bases, with 16 bases between them. The CDR3, as DNA: TGTGCCAGTAGTATTGGGTCCGGGCGTTGGCAAGAGACCCAGTACTTC. This translates into CASSIGSGRWQETQYF.

This clone was seen only once. The chain couples TRBV11-3 to TRBJ2-7; 10 bases align to TRBD2. The V and J ends lost 6 bases and 5 bases, in that order; junction bases with no gene match: 4. Germline values: CDR1 SGHNT, CDR2 YENEEA. The CDR3 consists of 13 residues. The CDR3 DNA sequence: TGTGCCAGCAGGGCTAGCGGGAGCGACGAGCAGTACTTC. Protein sequence: CASRASGSDEQYF.

Here the CDR3 DNA reads TGTGCCTGGAATATACTAGCGGGGGACCCTACGCAGTATTTT. This translates into CAWNILAGDPTQYF. The J gene is TRBJ2-3, the V gene TRBV30; 11 nucleotides line up with TRBD2. The CDR3 sequence is 14 residues long. The germline V gene encodes CDR1 GTSNPN and CDR2 SVGIG (reference sequence). V was clipped by 4 bases and J by 8 bases; unmatched bases: 8. The whole variable domain, filled in from reference TRBV30 and TRBJ2-3, reads SQTIHQWPATLVQPVGSPLSLECTVEGTSNPNLYWYRQAAGRGLQLLFYSVGIGQISSEVPQNLSASRPQDRQFILSSKKLLLSDSGFYLCAWNILAGDPTQYFGPGTRLTVL.

The V gene is TRBV9, the J gene TRBJ1-1; 7 bases agree with TRBD1. The CDR3 has 14 amino acids. V shed 7 bases and J 1 base; nucleotides not matched to a gene: 7. Germline assignment: CDR1 SGDLS and CDR2 YYNGEE. CDR3 sequence (DNA): TGTGCCAGCGCTACAGGGGCGGAGAACACTGAAGCTTTCTTT. This sequence encodes CASATGAENTEAFF.

CDR3 sequence (DNA): TGCGCCAGCAGCCAAGCGAATCAGGGGTACGAAAAACTGTTTTTT. It specifies CASSQANQGYEKLFF. The chain carries TRBV4-1 and TRBJ1-4; tentative D call: TRBD1 (6 bases). Trimming shortened V by 1 base and J by 8 bases, and 14 bases separated the two germline ends. Germline CDR1 MGHRA, CDR2 YSYEKL. The CDR3 is 15 amino acids.

This clone came up once. CDR3 amino acids: CASSSGRSSYEQYF. Here the CDR3 DNA reads TGTGCCAGCAGCTCGGGACGGAGCTCCTACGAGCAGTACTTC. This chain links TRBV7-2 with TRBJ2-7; D might be TRBD1 or TRBD2, each matching 5 bases. V lost 4 bases and J lost 0, with 10 bases in between. Germline CDR1 reads SGHTA; CDR2 reads FQGNSA. This CDR3 is built from 14 residues.

This chain links TRBV2 with TRBJ2-3; D is uncertain. There are 12 residues in the CDR3. Germline V lookup: CDR1 SNHLY, CDR2 FYNNEI. The V gene lost 7 bases and the J gene lost 4 bases, with 9 bases spanning the gap. The CDR3 region is CASTVYPDTQYF. Written as DNA, the CDR3 is TGTGCCAGCACCGTTTACCCAGATACGCAGTATTTT.

V gene TRBV11-3 combines with J gene TRBJ2-2; D is ambiguous. CDR1 is SGHNT and CDR2 is YENEEA in the germline V gene. The CDR3 is made up of 13 amino acids. The ends were cut back, 4 bases at V and 2 bases at J, with 5 bases in the middle. The CDR3 spells CASSSRNTGELFF. CDR3 DNA sequence: TGTGCCAGCAGCTCACGCAACACCGGGGAGCTGTTTTTT. Supplemented by reference TRBV11-3 and TRBJ2-2, the full variable domain reads EAGVVQSPRYKIIEKKQPVAFWCNPISGHNTLYWYLQNLGQGPELLIRYENEEAVDDSQLPKDRFSAERLKGVDSTLKIQPAELGDSAVYLCASSSRNTGELFFGEGSRLTVL.

The genes are TRBV30 and TRBJ1-5, with no clear D. The CDR3 runs to 15 residues. The V gene's germline CDR1 is GTSNPN and CDR2 SVGIG (reference sequence). V was pared by 2 bases and J by 0 bases, with 11 bases between. The CDR3 DNA follows: TGTGCCTGGAGTCTCGGACTTCTTAGCAATCAGCCCCAGCATTTT. Its protein product is CAWSLGLLSNQPQHF. Filled out from reference TRBV30 and TRBJ1-5, the complete variable domain reads SQTIHQWPATLVQPVGSPLSLECTVEGTSNPNLYWYRQAAGRGLQLLFYSVGIGQISSEVPQNLSASRPQDRQFILSSKKLLLSDSGFYLCAWSLGLLSNQPQHFGDGTRLSIL.

The V gene is TRBV2, the J gene TRBJ2-3; TRBD2 aligns across 7 bases. The V segment lost 9 bases and the J segment 2 bases; nucleotides outside the gene matches: 5. CDR1 is SNHLY, CDR2 FYNNEI, per germline. The CDR3 has 13 residues. CDR3 residues: CARTSASTDTQYF. The DNA for the CDR3 is TGTGCCAGAACTAGCGCTTCCACAGATACGCAGTATTTT.

As for this clone: An end of the junction differs from the germline gene, which may be a read error. CDR3 loop: CASSLALVGRTNYGYTF. CDR3 coding DNA: TGTGCTAGCAGCTTAGCGTTGGTTGGCCGCACTAACTATGGCTACACCTTC. The chain carries TRBV7-7 and TRBJ1-2; D not resolved. Germline values: CDR1 SSHAT, CDR2 FNYEAQ (reference sequence). CDR3 length equals 17 residues.